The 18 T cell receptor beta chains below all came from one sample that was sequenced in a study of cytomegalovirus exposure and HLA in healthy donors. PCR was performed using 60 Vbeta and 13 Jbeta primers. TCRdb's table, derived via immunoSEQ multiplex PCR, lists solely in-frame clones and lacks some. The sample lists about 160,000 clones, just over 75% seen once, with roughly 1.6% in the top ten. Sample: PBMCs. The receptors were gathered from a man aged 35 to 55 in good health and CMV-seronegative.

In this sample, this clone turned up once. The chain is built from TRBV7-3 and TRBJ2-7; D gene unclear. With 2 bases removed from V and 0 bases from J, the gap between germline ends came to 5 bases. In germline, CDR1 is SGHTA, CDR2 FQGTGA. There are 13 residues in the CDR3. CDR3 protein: CASSLLASYEQYF. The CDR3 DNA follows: TGTGCCAGCAGCTTATTGGCCTCCTACGAGCAGTACTTC.

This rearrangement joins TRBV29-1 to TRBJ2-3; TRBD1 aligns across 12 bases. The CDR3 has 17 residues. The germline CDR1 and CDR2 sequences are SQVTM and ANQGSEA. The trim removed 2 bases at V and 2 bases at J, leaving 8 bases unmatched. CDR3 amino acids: CSVEPWGGQGATDTQYF. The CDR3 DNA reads TGCAGCGTTGAACCCTGGGGGGGACAGGGGGCCACAGATACGCAGTATTTT.

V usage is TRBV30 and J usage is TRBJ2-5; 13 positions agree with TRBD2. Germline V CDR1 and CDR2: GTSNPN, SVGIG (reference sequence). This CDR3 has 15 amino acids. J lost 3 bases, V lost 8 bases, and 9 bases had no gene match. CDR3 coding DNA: TGTGCCCACGGGACTAGCGGGGTGAGGGAAGAGACCCAGTACTTC. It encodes CAHGTSGVREETQYF.

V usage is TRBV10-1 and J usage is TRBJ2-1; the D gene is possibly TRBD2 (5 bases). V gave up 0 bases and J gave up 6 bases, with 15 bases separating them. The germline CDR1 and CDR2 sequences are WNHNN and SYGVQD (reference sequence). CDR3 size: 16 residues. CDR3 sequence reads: CASSESTAREGNEQFF. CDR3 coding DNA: TGCGCCAGCAGTGAGTCGACCGCTCGCGAGGGCAATGAGCAGTTCTTC.

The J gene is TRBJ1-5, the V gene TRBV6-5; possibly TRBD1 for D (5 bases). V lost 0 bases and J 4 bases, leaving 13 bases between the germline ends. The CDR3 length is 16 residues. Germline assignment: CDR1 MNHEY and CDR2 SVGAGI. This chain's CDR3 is CASSYSAWGGNQPQHF. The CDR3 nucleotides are TGTGCCAGCAGTTACTCGGCCTGGGGGGGGAATCAGCCCCAGCATTTT.

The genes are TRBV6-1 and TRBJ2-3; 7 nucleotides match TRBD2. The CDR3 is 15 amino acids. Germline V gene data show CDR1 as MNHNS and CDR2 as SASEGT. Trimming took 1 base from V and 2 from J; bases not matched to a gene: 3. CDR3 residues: CASSEGGRATDTQYF. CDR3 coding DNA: TGTGCCAGCAGTGAAGGAGGGAGGGCCACAGATACGCAGTATTTT.

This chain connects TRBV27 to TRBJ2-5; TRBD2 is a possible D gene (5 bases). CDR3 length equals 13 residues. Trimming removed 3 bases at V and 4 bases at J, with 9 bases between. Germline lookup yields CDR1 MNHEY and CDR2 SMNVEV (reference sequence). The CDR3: CASSLRARETQYF. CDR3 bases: TGTGCCAGCAGTTTGAGGGCGAGAGAGACCCAGTACTTC.

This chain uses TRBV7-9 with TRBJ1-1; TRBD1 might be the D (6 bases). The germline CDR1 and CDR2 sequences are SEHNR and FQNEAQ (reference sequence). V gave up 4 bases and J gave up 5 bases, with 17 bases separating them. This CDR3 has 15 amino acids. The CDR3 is CASSSPGQQGTEAFF. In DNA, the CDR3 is TGTGCCAGCAGCTCACCAGGACAGCAGGGGACTGAAGCTTTCTTT.

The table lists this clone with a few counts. CDR3 region: CASSYRNRGADGYTF. The CDR3 DNA is TGTGCCAGCAGTTATAGGAACAGGGGGGCCGATGGCTACACCTTC. The chain is built from TRBV6-5 and TRBJ1-2, with TRBD1 matching over 8 bases. V lost 3 bases to trimming and J lost 6 bases; unmatched junction nucleotides: 9. CDR1 and CDR2 (germline): MNHEY, SVGAGI. The CDR3 runs 15 residues.

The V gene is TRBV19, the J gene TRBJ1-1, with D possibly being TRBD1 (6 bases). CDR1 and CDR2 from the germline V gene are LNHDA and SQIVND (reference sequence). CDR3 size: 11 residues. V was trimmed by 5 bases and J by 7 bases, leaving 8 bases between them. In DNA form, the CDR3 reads TGTGCCAGTAGTCGGACAGTTGAAGCTTTCTTT. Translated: CASSRTVEAFF.

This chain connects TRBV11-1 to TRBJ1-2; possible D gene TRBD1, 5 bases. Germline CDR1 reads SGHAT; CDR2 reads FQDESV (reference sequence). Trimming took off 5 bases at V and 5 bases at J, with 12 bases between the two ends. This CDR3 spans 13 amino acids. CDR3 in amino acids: CASSLGTGYGYTF. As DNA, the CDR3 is TGTGCCAGCAGCCTAGGAACAGGATATGGCTACACCTTC.

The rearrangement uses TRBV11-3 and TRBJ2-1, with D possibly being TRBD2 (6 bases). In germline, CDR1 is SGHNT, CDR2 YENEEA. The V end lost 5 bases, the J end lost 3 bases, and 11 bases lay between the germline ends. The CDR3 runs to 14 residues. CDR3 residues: CASSPSDLYNEQFF. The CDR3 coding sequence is TGTGCCAGCAGCCCTAGCGATCTCTACAATGAGCAGTTCTTC.

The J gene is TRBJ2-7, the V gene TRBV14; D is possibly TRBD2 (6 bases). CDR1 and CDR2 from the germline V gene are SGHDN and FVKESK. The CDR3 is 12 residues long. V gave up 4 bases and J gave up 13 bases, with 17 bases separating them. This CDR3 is CASSLLGTSTYF. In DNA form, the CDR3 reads TGTGCCAGCAGCCTCCTAGGGACTTCTACATACTTC.

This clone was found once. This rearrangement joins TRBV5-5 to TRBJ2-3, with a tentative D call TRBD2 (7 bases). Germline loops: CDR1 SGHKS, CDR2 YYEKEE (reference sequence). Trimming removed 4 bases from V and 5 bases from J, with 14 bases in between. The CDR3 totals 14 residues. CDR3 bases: TGTGCCAGCAGCCCACAGGGAGGGGGAGATACGCAGTATTTT. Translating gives CASSPQGGGDTQYF. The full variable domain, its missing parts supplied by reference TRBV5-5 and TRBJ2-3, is DAGVTQSPTHLIKTRGQQVTLRCSPISGHKSVSWYQQVLGQGPQFIFQYYEKEERGRGNFPDRFSARQFPNYSSELNVNALLLGDSALYLCASSPQGGGDTQYFGPGTRLTVL.

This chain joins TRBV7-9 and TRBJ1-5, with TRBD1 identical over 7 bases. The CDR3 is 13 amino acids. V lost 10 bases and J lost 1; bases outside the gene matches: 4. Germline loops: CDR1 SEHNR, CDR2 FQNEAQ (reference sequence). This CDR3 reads CAIAGGSNQPQHF. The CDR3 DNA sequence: TGTGCCATTGCAGGGGGGAGCAATCAGCCCCAGCATTTT.

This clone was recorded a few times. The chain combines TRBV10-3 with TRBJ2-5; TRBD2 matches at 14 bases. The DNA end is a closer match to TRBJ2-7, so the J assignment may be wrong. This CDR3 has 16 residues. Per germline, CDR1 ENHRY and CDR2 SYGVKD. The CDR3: CAISEIRTSGRYEQYF. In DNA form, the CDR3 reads TGTGCCATCAGTGAGATAAGGACTAGCGGGAGGTACGAGCAGTACTTC.

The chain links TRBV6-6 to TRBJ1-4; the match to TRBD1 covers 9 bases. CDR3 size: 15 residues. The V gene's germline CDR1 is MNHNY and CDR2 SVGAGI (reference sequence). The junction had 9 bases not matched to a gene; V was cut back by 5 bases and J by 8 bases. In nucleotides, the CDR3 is TGTGCCAGCAGTAAACCACAGGGGGCAGGGGAAAAACTGTTTTTT. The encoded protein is CASSKPQGAGEKLFF.

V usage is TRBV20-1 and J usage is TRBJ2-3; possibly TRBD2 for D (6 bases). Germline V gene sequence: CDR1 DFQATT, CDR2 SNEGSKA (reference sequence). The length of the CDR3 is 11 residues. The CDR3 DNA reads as TGCAGCGGGACTCGGACAGATACGCAGTATTTT. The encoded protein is CSGTRTDTQYF.